Listed below are T cell receptor beta chains from one sample, sequenced in a study of blood T cell repertoires in COVID-19. This table comes from immunoSEQ multiplex PCR, and its TCRdb copy is limited to in-frame clones, with some not included. Of some 48,000 clones listed, approximately 80% were seen once; the top ten hold roughly 6.1%. Sequenced material: PBMCs or T cells enriched from blood (not recorded which). Source of these receptors: a woman aged 45 to 65 with acute COVID-19. The CDR3 runs from the conserved cysteine through the conserved F or W. A D gene is named only where the DNA matches it firmly. The size of a clone is reported for some rows only, either as once, few or many, or as a class for expanded clones.

d_call j_call clone_size v_call cdr3_nt cdr3_aa
TRBD1 TRBJ1-1 . TRBV9 TGTGCCAGCAGCGTAGTGGACAGGGACACTGAAGCTTTCTTT CASSVVDRDTEAFF
. TRBJ1-2 once TRBV6-5 TGTGCCAGCAGTTACGGGAGGGGCGGCTACACCTTC CASSYGRGGYTF
. TRBJ1-6 few TRBV19 TGTGCCACCAGTTCCGGGAGTTCGAATTCACCCCTCCACTTT CATSSGSSNSPLHF
TRBD1 TRBJ1-2 . TRBV7-3 TGTGCCAGCAGCTTAGTCCCGGACAGGTCAAGTGGCTACACCTTC CASSLVPDRSSGYTF
. TRBJ1-2 . TRBV28 TGTGCCAGCAGTCGAAGGGGGACGGCTAAAAACTATGGCTACACCTTC CASSRRGTAKNYGYTF
TRBD2 TRBJ2-1 . TRBV11-2 TGTGCCAGCAGCCTCAGCGGGGGGCCGGGTAATGAGCAGTTCTTC CASSLSGGPGNEQFF
. TRBJ2-5 . TRBV4-2 TGTGCCAGCAGCCAAGGTGGGGCCCAAGAGACCCAGTACTTC CASSQGGAQETQYF
. TRBJ2-6 . TRBV6-5 TGTGCCAGCAGTAGGGGATCTGGGGCCAACGTCCTGACTTTC CASSRGSGANVLTF
TRBD1 TRBJ1-5 few TRBV28 TGTGCCAGCAGTTTTACAGGGGGGATGGGCAATCAGCCCCAGCATTTT CASSFTGGMGNQPQHF
. TRBJ1-6 . TRBV5-1 TGCGCCAGCAGCTTGGCCGGGTCCAGGGGAAATTCACCCCTCCACTTT CASSLAGSRGNSPLHF
. TRBJ2-1 once TRBV2 TGTGCCAGCATTAGAGGCTCCTACAATGAGCAGTTCTTC CASIRGSYNEQFF
. TRBJ2-1 once TRBV9 TGTGCCAGCAATGATGGGCAGGGACACTACAATGAGCAGTTCTTC CASNDGQGHYNEQFF
TRBD1 TRBJ1-1 . TRBV5-8 TGTGCCAGCAGCCAGGGACAGGGGGCTAGGGGCGCTTTCTTT CASSQGQGARGAFF
TRBD1 TRBJ1-1 . TRBV7-8 TGTGCCAGCAGCCTCCGGGACAGTCTTTTCACTGAAGCTTTCTTT CASSLRDSLFTEAFF
. TRBJ1-1 . TRBV5-1 TGCGCCAGCAGCTTGAAGGAGGGAACTGAAGCTTTCTTT CASSLKEGTEAFF
. TRBJ1-1 few TRBV11-2 TGTGCCAGCAGTTTAAAGCGGAACACTGAAGCTTTCTTT CASSLKRNTEAFF
. TRBJ2-1 . TRBV30 TGTGCCTGGAGTGATATTGGCGGGTACTACAATGAGCAGTTCTTC CAWSDIGGYYNEQFF
TRBD1 TRBJ2-1 few TRBV3-1/TRBV3-2 TGTGCCAGCAAGGAGGACAGGGGGGCATACGGTGAGCAGTTCTTC CASKEDRGAYGEQFF
TRBD1 TRBJ1-1 . TRBV11-3 TGTGCCAGCAGCTTAGAATCGAGGGGGCTCGAAGCTTTCTTT CASSLESRGLEAFF
. TRBJ2-1 . TRBV27 TGTGCCAGCAGTTTACCAGGAGGGAGTGAGCAGTTCTTC CASSLPGGSEQFF
TRBD1 TRBJ1-4 . TRBV25-1 TGTGCCAGCAGTGGGGGTAGGGCCAGGGGGAATGAAAAACTGTTTTTT CASSGGRARGNEKLFF
TRBD2 TRBJ2-3 . TRBV15 TGTGCCACCAGCAGAATACTAGCGGGGGCCACAGATACGCAGTATTTT CATSRILAGATDTQYF
TRBD1 TRBJ1-2 . TRBV2 TGTGCCAGCAGCGTCGGACAGGGGCCCTATGGCTACACCTTC CASSVGQGPYGYTF
. TRBJ1-1 . TRBV7-9 TGTGCCAGCAGCCAAGAAGGGGTGGGGGCTTTCTTT CASSQEGVGAFF
. TRBJ2-1 . TRBV11-3 TGTGCCAGCAGTATCTTTGTCAATGAGCAGTTCTTC CASSIFVNEQFF
TRBD1 TRBJ1-2 . TRBV28 TGTGCCAGCAGTTCAACAGGGGACCTAAAGGATGGCTACACCTTC CASSSTGDLKDGYTF
TRBD2 TRBJ2-2 . TRBV27 TGCATAACTAGCGGGGTCACCGGGGAGCTGTTTTTT CITSGVTGELFF
TRBD1 TRBJ1-2 . TRBV28 TGTGCCAGCAGTTCGGGACAGTACTATGGCTACACCTTC CASSSGQYYGYTF
TRBD2 TRBJ2-7 . TRBV30 TGTGCCTGGGCCACCGGACTAGCGGGGGTTAGGGAGCAGTACTTC CAWATGLAGVREQYF
. TRBJ1-1 . TRBV7-2 TGTGCCAGCAGCTCACTCGGGGGGCAGCGGATGAACACTGAAGCTTTCTTT CASSSLGGQRMNTEAFF
. TRBJ1-2 . TRBV10-2 TGCGCCAGCAGTGATCGAAGGGGCGCAAGCTATGGCTACACCTTC CASSDRRGASYGYTF
TRBD1 TRBJ2-1 . TRBV6-5 TGTGCCAGCAGCCAACGACAGGGTGGTATCAATGAGCAGTTCTTC CASSQRQGGINEQFF
. TRBJ1-2 . TRBV29-1 TGCAGCGTTGACCGGGATTATGGCTACACCTTC CSVDRDYGYTF
TRBD2 TRBJ2-2 . TRBV7-9 TGTGCCAGCAGCACTAGGACTAGCGGGAACACCGGGGAGCTGTTTTTT CASSTRTSGNTGELFF
. TRBJ2-7 . TRBV11-3 TGTGCCAGCAGCTCCCGTCGGGGTCAAGAGCAGTACTTC CASSSRRGQEQYF
TRBD1 TRBJ1-1 . TRBV25-1 TGTGCCAGCCGGGACAGGGAGAACACTGAAGCTTTCTTT CASRDRENTEAFF
TRBD1 TRBJ2-7 . TRBV6-1 TGTGCCAGCAGTGAAGGACAGGGACGAGACCTCACCTACGAGCAGTACTTC CASSEGQGRDLTYEQYF
TRBD1 TRBJ1-6 . TRBV6-5 TGTGCCAGCAGCTCCACAGGGGCCGGTAATTCACCCCTCCACTTT CASSSTGAGNSPLHF
TRBD1 TRBJ2-1 . TRBV9 TGTGCCAGCAGCGTAGGGGCAGGGGGTAATGAGCAGTTCTTC CASSVGAGGNEQFF
TRBD1 TRBJ1-5 . TRBV5-8 TGTGCCAGCAGCGGACAGGGAAAACAGCCCCAGCATTTT CASSGQGKQPQHF
TRBD2 TRBJ2-1 few TRBV5-5 TGTGCCAGCAGCTGGAGGGCTAGCGGGGTGGGGAATGAGCAGTTCTTC CASSWRASGVGNEQFF
. TRBJ2-7 . TRBV7-8 TGTGCCAGCAGCTTAGTGCAGGGCGCCTACGAGCAGTACTTC CASSLVQGAYEQYF
TRBD2 TRBJ2-3 . TRBV5-1 TGCGCCAGCAGCTTGGAACCCGGCCGAAGCGGGGAAACAGATACGCAGTATTTT CASSLEPGRSGETDTQYF
. TRBJ1-1 once TRBV7-8 TGTGCCAGCAGCTTAGGGAGGGAGGCACGGGTGGGCGACACTGAAGCTTTCTTT CASSLGREARVGDTEAFF
TRBD1 TRBJ2-3 . TRBV5-8 TGTGCCAGCAGCTTGTGGGCAGGGGGAACAGATACGCAGTATTTT CASSLWAGGTDTQYF
TRBD1 TRBJ2-7 . TRBV18 TGTGCCAGCTCCCAGAGGGCAGGGGGCTACGAGCAGTACTTC CASSQRAGGYEQYF
. TRBJ2-1 . TRBV30 TGTGCCTGGACGGGGGCCTACAATGAGCAGTTCTTC CAWTGAYNEQFF
. TRBJ1-3 . TRBV19 TGTGCCAGTAGTCTAAGGGGTGCCTCTGGAAACACCATATATTTT CASSLRGASGNTIYF
. TRBJ1-2 few TRBV12-3/TRBV12-4 TGTGCCAGCTCCTCTAGGACAGCTAATGGCTACACCTTC CASSSRTANGYTF
. TRBJ2-3 . TRBV19 TGTGCCAGTAGTATACGGCGGGTGGCAGATACGCAGTATTTT CASSIRRVADTQYF
TRBD1 TRBJ2-1 . TRBV27 TGTGCCAGCATAGAGGCGGTGGGACAGGGGGCGAAACAGTTCTTC CASIEAVGQGAKQFF